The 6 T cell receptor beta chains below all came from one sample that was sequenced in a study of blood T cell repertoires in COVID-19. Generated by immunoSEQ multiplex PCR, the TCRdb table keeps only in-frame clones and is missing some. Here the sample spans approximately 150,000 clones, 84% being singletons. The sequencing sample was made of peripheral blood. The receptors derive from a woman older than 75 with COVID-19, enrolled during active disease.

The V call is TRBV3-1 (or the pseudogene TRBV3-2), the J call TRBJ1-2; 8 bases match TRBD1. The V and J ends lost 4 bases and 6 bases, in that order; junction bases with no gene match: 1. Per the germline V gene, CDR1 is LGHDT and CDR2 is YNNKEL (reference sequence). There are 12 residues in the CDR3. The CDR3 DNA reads TGTGCCAGCAGCCCGACAGGGGATGGCTACACCTTC. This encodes CASSPTGDGYTF.

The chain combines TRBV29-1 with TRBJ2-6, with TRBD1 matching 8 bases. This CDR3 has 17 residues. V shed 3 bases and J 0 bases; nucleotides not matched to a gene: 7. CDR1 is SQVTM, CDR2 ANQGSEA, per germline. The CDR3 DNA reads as TGCAGCGTTGAGTCCCGGGACAGGAGCTCTGGGGCCAACGTCCTGACTTTC. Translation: CSVESRDRSSGANVLTF.

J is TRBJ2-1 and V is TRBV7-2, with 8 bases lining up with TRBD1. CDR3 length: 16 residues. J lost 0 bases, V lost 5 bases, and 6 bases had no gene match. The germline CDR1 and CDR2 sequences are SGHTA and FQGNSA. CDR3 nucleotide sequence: TGTGCCAGCAGCGGCCAGGGGGCAAGCTCCTACAATGAGCAGTTCTTC. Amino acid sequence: CASSGQGASSYNEQFF. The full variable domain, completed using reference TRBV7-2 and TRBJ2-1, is GAGVSQSPSNKVTEKGKDVELRCDPISGHTALYWYRQSLGQGLEFLIYFQGNSAPDKSGLPSDRFSAERTGGSVSTLTIQRTQQEDSAVYLCASSGQGASSYNEQFFGPGTRLTVL.

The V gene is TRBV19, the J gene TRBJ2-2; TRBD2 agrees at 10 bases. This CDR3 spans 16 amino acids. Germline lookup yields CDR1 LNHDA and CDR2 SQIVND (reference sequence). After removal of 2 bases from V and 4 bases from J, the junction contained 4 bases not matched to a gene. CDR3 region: CASSISTSGFTGELFF. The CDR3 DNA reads TGTGCCAGTAGTATATCGACTAGCGGGTTCACCGGGGAGCTGTTTTTT.

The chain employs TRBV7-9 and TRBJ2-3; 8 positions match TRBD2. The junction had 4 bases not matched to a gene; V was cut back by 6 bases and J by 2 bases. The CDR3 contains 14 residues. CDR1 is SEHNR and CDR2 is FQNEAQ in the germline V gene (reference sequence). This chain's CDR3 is CASSSGEATDTQYF. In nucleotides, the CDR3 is TGTGCCAGCAGTAGCGGGGAGGCCACAGATACGCAGTATTTT.

CDR3 DNA: TGCGCCAGCAGCCAACGGGGAGCGGGGGAGTTCTCCTACGAGCAGTACTTC. It codes for CASSQRGAGEFSYEQYF. The chain is built from TRBV4-1 and TRBJ2-7; TRBD2 matches at 8 bases. With V trimmed by 2 bases and J by 0 bases, 9 bases remained unmatched. The germline CDR1 and CDR2 sequences are MGHRA and YSYEKL. The CDR3 is 17 amino acids.